The 21 T cell receptor beta chains below come from one sample, sequenced in a study of cytomegalovirus exposure and HLA in healthy donors. Measured with immunoSEQ multiplex PCR; TCRdb has only the in-frame clones, and not every one. The table records hundreds of thousands of clones, over 80% of them present only once. What was sequenced was PBMCs. These receptors were taken from a woman aged 25 to 39 in good health and CMV-seropositive.

The chain recombines TRBV5-1 with TRBJ2-2; 8 positions match TRBD1. The J segment lost 5 bases and the V segment lost 3 bases, leaving 6 bases of the junction unmatched. The germline V gene has CDR1 SGHRS and CDR2 YFSETQ. The CDR3 is 15 residues long. CDR3 nucleotide sequence: TGCGCCAGCAGCTCGCAGGGGGCTGGTACCGGGGAGCTGTTTTTT. Translating it yields CASSSQGAGTGELFF.

V is TRBV13 and J is TRBJ2-7; 12 bases align to TRBD2. Germline V gene data show CDR1 as PRHDT and CDR2 as FYEKMQ (reference sequence). Trimming cost V 5 bases and J 3 bases; bases outside gene matches: 8. This CDR3 has 16 residues. The CDR3 here is CASSATSGRSLYEQYF. In DNA form, the CDR3 reads TGTGCCAGCAGCGCGACTAGCGGGAGATCTCTCTACGAGCAGTACTTC.

This chain joins TRBV6-5 and TRBJ2-1, with TRBD1 matching 10 bases. V gave up 3 bases and J gave up 7 bases; unmatched junction bases: 6. The germline V gene encodes CDR1 MNHEY and CDR2 SVGAGI. The CDR3 is 15 residues long. Here the CDR3 DNA reads TGTGCCAGCAGTTATGGACAGGGGGTGGAAAATGAGCAGTTCTTC. Its translation is CASSYGQGVENEQFF.

The J gene is TRBJ2-3, the V gene TRBV30, with TRBD2 as a possible D gene (5 bases). Germline assignment: CDR1 GTSNPN and CDR2 SVGIG (reference sequence). The CDR3 covers 15 residues. Trimming pared 2 bases from V and 5 bases from J, leaving 17 bases between. CDR3 residues: CAWSRGGLVGDTQYF. The CDR3 nucleotides are TGTGCCTGGAGTAGAGGCGGACTGGTGGGAGATACGCAGTATTTT.

The rearrangement links TRBV4-2 to TRBJ2-2; 7 bases are shared with TRBD2. The CDR3 sequence is 16 residues long. The V and J ends lost 4 bases and 4 bases, in that order; junction bases with no gene match: 9. Germline assignment: CDR1 LGHNA and CDR2 YNFKEQ. The CDR3 region is CASSPPAGAGTGELFF. CDR3 DNA: TGTGCCAGCAGCCCGCCGGCGGGAGCGGGCACCGGGGAGCTGTTTTTT.

This clone was seen once. The V gene is TRBV11-2, the J gene TRBJ2-7, with 8 bases that match TRBD2. V trimming: 6 bases; J trimming: 2 bases; junction bases outside the gene matches: 6. Germline V gene sequence: CDR1 SGHAT, CDR2 FQNNGV. The CDR3 consists of 14 residues. For the CDR3, the DNA is TGTGCCAGCAGACCTAGCGGGCTTACCTACGAGCAGTACTTC. Translated: CASRPSGLTYEQYF.

The V and J genes are TRBV11-2 and TRBJ2-2; 11 nucleotides line up with TRBD2. Germline V lookup: CDR1 SGHAT, CDR2 FQNNGV. The CDR3 spans 14 residues. Germline trimming cut 6 bases from V and 5 bases from J; bases unmatched to any gene: 2. The CDR3 bases are TGTGCCAGCAGGGGACTAGCGGAGACCGGGGAGCTGTTTTTT. Its translation is CASRGLAETGELFF.

The rearrangement uses TRBV5-4 and TRBJ2-7, with 7 bases identical to TRBD1. The CDR3 runs 15 residues. Trimming removed 4 bases from V and 0 bases from J; junction bases left unmatched: 7. Germline CDR1 and CDR2: SGHNT and YYREEE (reference sequence). CDR3 nucleotides: TGTGCCAGCAGCCTAGACAGGGTCGCCTCCTACGAGCAGTACTTC. Encoded protein: CASSLDRVASYEQYF.

This chain connects TRBV2 to TRBJ2-1; 7 positions agree with TRBD2. The CDR3 runs to 17 residues. CDR1 is SNHLY, CDR2 FYNNEI, per germline. After removal of 8 bases from V and 3 bases from J, the junction contained 16 bases not matched to a gene. The CDR3 protein is CASAFVLLAANYNEQFF. The CDR3 DNA is TGTGCCAGCGCCTTCGTTCTCCTAGCGGCCAACTACAATGAGCAGTTCTTC.

The chain has TRBV30 and TRBJ1-1; TRBD1 might be the D (6 bases). Looked up from germline, CDR1 is GTSNPN and CDR2 is SVGIG (reference sequence). The length of the CDR3 is 15 residues. Trimming left V 0 bases short and J 1 base short, with 12 bases between. CDR3 loop: CAWSVLNRANTEAFF. The CDR3 nucleotides read TGTGCCTGGAGTGTACTGAACAGGGCGAACACTGAAGCTTTCTTT.

This clone appeared a few times. Written as DNA, the CDR3 is TGTGCCAGCGGGGCTAGCTACGAGCAGTACTTC. The encoded protein is CASGASYEQYF. J is TRBJ2-7 and V is TRBV28, with D tentatively TRBD1 (5 bases). CDR1 is MDHEN, CDR2 SYDVKM, per germline. The CDR3 runs to 11 residues. Trimming left V 8 bases short and J 3 bases short, with 8 bases between. The entire variable domain, with the rest obtained from reference TRBV28 and TRBJ2-7, is as follows: DVKVTQSSRYLVKRTGEKVFLECVQDMDHENMFWYRQDPGLGLRLIYFSYDVKMKEKGDIPEGYSVSREKKERFSLILESASTNQTSMYLCASGASYEQYFGPGTRLTVT.

The V gene is TRBV4-3, the J gene TRBJ2-4; TRBD2 matches 14 bases. CDR1 and CDR2 (germline): LGHNA, YSLEER. J lost 6 bases, V lost 8 bases, and 9 bases had no gene match. The CDR3 runs to 16 residues. This CDR3 reads CASSGTSGRGGNIQYF. CDR3 sequence (DNA): TGCGCCAGCTCCGGGACTAGCGGGAGAGGGGGAAACATTCAGTACTTC.

This chain joins TRBV5-4 and TRBJ2-7, with TRBD2 identical over 8 bases. V lost 2 bases to trimming and J lost 6 bases; unmatched junction nucleotides: 7. Per germline, CDR1 SGHNT and CDR2 YYREEE (reference sequence). The CDR3 runs to 14 residues. The CDR3 spells CASSFPGLGGEQYF. In nucleotides, the CDR3 is TGTGCCAGCAGCTTCCCGGGACTAGGTGGCGAGCAGTACTTC.

The rearrangement uses TRBV7-6 and TRBJ2-2; D possibly corresponds to TRBD1 (6 bases). Trimming took 5 bases from V and 1 from J, leaving 8 bases between them. CDR1 is SGHVS and CDR2 is FNYEAQ in the germline V gene. The CDR3 runs to 14 residues. Written as DNA, the CDR3 is TGTGCCAGCAGCCGACAGGAGAACACCGGGGAGCTGTTTTTT. This gives the protein CASSRQENTGELFF.

This chain links TRBV9 with TRBJ1-3; 7 bases fit TRBD1. The CDR3 consists of 15 residues. After removal of 3 bases from V and 2 bases from J, the junction contained 5 bases not matched to a gene. CDR1 SGDLS and CDR2 YYNGEE come from the germline V gene. CDR3 DNA sequence: TGTGCCAGCAGCGCCGGACAGGAGACTGGAAACACCATATATTTT. It yields the protein CASSAGQETGNTIYF.

The chain has TRBV7-6 and TRBJ2-1, with D unclear. Germline values: CDR1 SGHVS, CDR2 FNYEAQ. Trimming stripped 4 bases from V and 4 bases from J, with 11 bases between. The CDR3 has 14 amino acids. Here the CDR3 DNA reads TGTGCCAGCAGCTGGGAAGGTCGGTACAATGAGCAGTTCTTC. It encodes CASSWEGRYNEQFF.

This chain links TRBV5-6 with TRBJ2-3, with D perhaps matching TRBD2 (5 bases). Trimming removed 1 base at V and 0 bases at J, with 9 bases between. This CDR3 comprises 15 residues. Germline values: CDR1 SGHDT, CDR2 YYEEEE. DNA of the CDR3: TGTGCCAGCAGCTTGTTAGCGTATAGCACAGATACGCAGTATTTT. This encodes CASSLLAYSTDTQYF. Complete variable domain (other parts from reference TRBV5-6 and TRBJ2-3): DAGVTQSPTHLIKTRGQQVTLRCSPKSGHDTVSWYQQALGQGPQFIFQYYEEEERQRGNFPDRFSGHQFPNYSSELNVNALLLGDSALYLCASSLLAYSTDTQYFGPGTRLTVL.

The V call is TRBV30, the J call TRBJ1-5; D is ambiguous. V was trimmed by 1 base and J by 5 bases, leaving 9 bases between them. Per the germline V gene, CDR1 is GTSNPN and CDR2 is SVGIG (reference sequence). CDR3 size: 13 residues. The CDR3 reads CAWSGTEDQPQHF. In nucleotides, the CDR3 is TGTGCCTGGAGTGGTACAGAAGATCAGCCCCAGCATTTT.

The rearrangement links TRBV7-9 to TRBJ2-1, with a weak D call TRBD2 (5 bases). The CDR3 spans 14 residues. V gave up 1 base and J gave up 8 bases, with 12 bases separating them. Germline CDR1 is SEHNR and CDR2 is FQNEAQ (reference sequence). The CDR3 here is CASSLVGRSDEQFF. DNA of the CDR3: TGTGCCAGCAGCTTAGTAGGGAGATCCGATGAGCAGTTCTTC.

This chain uses TRBV7-2 with TRBJ1-1; 7 nucleotides agree with TRBD1. The germline CDR1 and CDR2 sequences are SGHTA and FQGNSA. The CDR3 is made up of 14 amino acids. V shed 5 bases, J shed 3 bases, and the junction held 6 bases outside the gene matches. CDR3: CASSRTGEDTEAFF. In nucleotides, the CDR3 is TGTGCCAGCAGCCGTACAGGGGAGGACACTGAAGCTTTCTTT.

The chain uses TRBV6-1 and TRBJ1-4; D gene uncertain. Germline V lookup: CDR1 MNHNS, CDR2 SASEGT. Trimming pared 5 bases from V and 6 bases from J, leaving 4 bases between. The CDR3 runs to 11 residues. CDR3 nucleotides: TGTGCCAGCAGTTGGGATGAAAAACTGTTTTTT. It specifies CASSWDEKLFF.